Sequencing of this TCR beta chain was carried out in a study of blood T cells in healthy people across ages. This clonotype was seen a few times. A second PCR of about 6 to 11 cycles used a sample-barcoded 5' primer and a J-beta primer mix. One entry per CDR3 protein, called by TCRdb with MiXCR from the 5' RACE reads. The repertoire includes hundreds of thousands of distinct CDR3 sequences, approximately 35% of them detected once, and around 13% sits in the top ten. The CDR3 sequence is 14 residues long. The V gene's germline CDR1 is MNHNY and CDR2 SVGAGI (reference sequence). Trimming removed 4 bases from V and 1 base from J; junction bases left unmatched: 4.

This receptor was identified in a man aged 18 to 29 in good health. The V gene is TRBV6-6, the J gene TRBJ2-7; 7 nucleotides align to TRBD1. Sample: blood. The CDR3 spells CASSFTGESYEQYF. In nucleotides, the CDR3 is TGTGCCAGCAGTTTTACAGGGGAATCCTACGAGCAGTACTTC.